These T cell receptor beta chains were read from a single sample in a study of immune characterization of retroperitoneal liposarcoma. TCRdb reprocessed the PCR reads with MiXCR, giving one entry per CDR3 protein. Here the sample spans some 11,000 distinct CDR3 sequences, around a quarter being singletons. The material sequenced was tumor tissue. The receptors come from a male donor with retroperitoneal liposarcoma. Each CDR3 is given with its conserved first and last residue. Each record gives: J gene, D gene, V gene, clone size, CDR3 DNA, CDR3 protein. A D gene is named only where the DNA matches it firmly. Clone sizes are given selectively: once, few, many, or a class where the clone is expanded.

TRBJ2-5 | TRBD2 | TRBV5-3 | few | TGTGCCAGCAGCTTGCGACTAGCGGGAGAAGAGACCCAGTACTTC | CASSLRLAGEETQYF
TRBJ2-1 | . | TRBV6-6 | few | TGTGCCAGCAGTTACCGGGTCCAAGAGACCCAGTTCTTC | CASSYRVQETQFF
TRBJ2-1 | TRBD1 | TRBV6-1 | . | TGTGCCAGCAACTTATCGGGACAGGTGTTCGAGCAGTTCTTC | CASNLSGQVFEQFF
TRBJ2-2 | TRBD1 | TRBV25-1 | few | TGTGCCAGCAGTGAATATTTAGGGGGCTTCGGGGAGCTGTTTTTT | CASSEYLGGFGELFF
TRBJ1-2 | TRBD1 | TRBV27 | many | TGTGCCAGCAGTACAACTATCCTACGGGACAGGCCTAACTATGGCTACACCTTC | CASSTTILRDRPNYGYTF
TRBJ2-2 | TRBD1 | TRBV6-1 | medium-sized | TGTGCCAGCAGCTACAGGGGTCGCACCGGGGAGCTGTTTTTT | CASSYRGRTGELFF
TRBJ2-1 | . | TRBV27 | . | TGTGCCAGCAGTTTCCTACAGAGCTCCTACAATGAGCAGTTCTTC | CASSFLQSSYNEQFF
TRBJ1-5 | . | TRBV12-3/TRBV12-4 | few | TGTGCCAGCACTTTAGGTGGCTCAAATCAGCCCCAGCATTTT | CASTLGGSNQPQHF
TRBJ1-1 | . | TRBV12-3/TRBV12-4 | few | TGTGCCAGCAGTTTAGCGCAACCCGGAGGGAACACTGAAGCTTTCTTT | CASSLAQPGGNTEAFF
TRBJ2-1 | TRBD1 | TRBV27 | . | TGTGCCAGCAGTTTAACAGGGGGCTACGAGCAGTTCTTC | CASSLTGGYEQFF
TRBJ2-1 | TRBD2 | TRBV28 | . | TGTGCCAGCAGCTCCGCGGGACTAGCGGTCTACGAGCAGTTCTTC | CASSSAGLAVYEQFF
TRBJ2-3 | TRBD2 | TRBV6-6 | many | TGTGCCAGCAGGCGATGGGCTAGCGGGTTTAGCACAGATACGCAGTATTTT | CASRRWASGFSTDTQYF
TRBJ2-4 | TRBD1 | TRBV6-1 | . | TGTGCCAGCAGTTGGAGTCGGCCCTCACAGGGGAGTTTCCTACGAACAGAGCAGTACTTC | CASSWSRPSQGSFLRTEQYF
TRBJ1-2 | . | TRBV6-5 | . | TGTGCCAGCAGTTACTCGTTATCCAGCCCCTATGGCTACACCTTC | CASSYSLSSPYGYTF
TRBJ1-5 | . | TRBV27 | few | TGTGCCAGCAGTTTCGGCAGGGCCCATCAGCCCCAGCATTTT | CASSFGRAHQPQHF
TRBJ1-3 | . | TRBV6-1 | . | TGTGCCAGCGGCACAGGATCCTCTGGAAACACCATATATTTT | CASGTGSSGNTIYF
TRBJ1-1 | . | TRBV10-1 | . | TGCGCCAGCAGTGAGACCACAACAGGGACTGAAGCTTTCTTT | CASSETTTGTEAFF
TRBJ2-1 | . | TRBV6-1 | . | TGTGCCAGCACCGATTTTAACGAGCAGTTCTTC | CASTDFNEQFF
TRBJ2-1 | . | TRBV6-1 | . | TGTGCCAGCAAGGCCCTCTTGCCCGAGGGTGAGCAGTTCTTC | CASKALLPEGEQFF
TRBJ2-6 | . | TRBV6-1 | many | TGTGCCAGCGTGTGGTTCGGGGCTGGGGCCAACGTCCTGACTTTC | CASVWFGAGANVLTF
TRBJ2-6 | TRBD2 | TRBV12-5 | . | TGTGCTAGTGGCCTGGGGGGGGGCTCTGGGGCCAACGTCCTGACTTTC | CASGLGGGSGANVLTF
TRBJ2-1 | TRBD1 | TRBV7-2 | . | TGTGCCAGCAGCTTAGCCCGCACCAGGGGGAATGAGCAGTTCTTC | CASSLARTRGNEQFF
TRBJ1-6 | . | TRBV11-2 | . | TGTGCCAGCAGCTTGAAAGAGAACTCACCCCTCCACTTT | CASSLKENSPLHF
TRBJ2-2 | . | TRBV11-2 | few | TGTGCCAGCAGCTCCCGACACTTAGGGCCCACCGGGGAGCTGTTTTTT | CASSSRHLGPTGELFF
TRBJ2-7 | . | TRBV6-1 | . | TGTGCCAGCAGGAAGGCTAGTTCCTACGAGCAGTACTTC | CASRKASSYEQYF
TRBJ2-1 | . | TRBV7-3 | many | TGTGCCAGCAGCTGGTTAGGTCAACAGGGAGAGACCCAGTTCTTC | CASSWLGQQGETQFF
TRBJ2-5 | . | TRBV10-2 | . | TGCGCCAGCAGTGAGTCCCTTCCGCCAGCGGGAGAGACCCAGTACTTC | CASSESLPPAGETQYF
TRBJ1-6 | . | TRBV6-6 | . | TGTGCCAGCAGTTACTCGGGGACTGCTTATAATTCACCCCTCCACTTT | CASSYSGTAYNSPLHF
TRBJ1-6 | . | TRBV10-1 | few | TGCGCCAGCAGTGAAGGGGGGACACTTCTTAATTCACCCCTCCACTTT | CASSEGGTLLNSPLHF
TRBJ1-5 | . | TRBV6-1 | few | TGTGCCAGCAGCTCCGGGCCCAATCAGCCCCAGCATTTT | CASSSGPNQPQHF
TRBJ2-3 | . | TRBV6-5 | . | TGTGCCAGCAGTTACTCGAACACTAGAGCCTCGGATACGCAGTATTTT | CASSYSNTRASDTQYF